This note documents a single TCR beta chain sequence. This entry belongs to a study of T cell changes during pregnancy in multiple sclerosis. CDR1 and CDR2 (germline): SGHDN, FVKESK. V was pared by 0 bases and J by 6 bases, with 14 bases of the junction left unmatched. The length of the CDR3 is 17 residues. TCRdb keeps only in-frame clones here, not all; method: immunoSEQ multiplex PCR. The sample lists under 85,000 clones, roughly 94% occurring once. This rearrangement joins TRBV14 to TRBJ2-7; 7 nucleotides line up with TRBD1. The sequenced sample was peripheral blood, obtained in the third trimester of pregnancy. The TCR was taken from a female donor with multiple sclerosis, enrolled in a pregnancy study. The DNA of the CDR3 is TGTGCCAGCAGCCAAGATAATCCAGGGGGTCGGTTTTTCGAGCAGTACTTC. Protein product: CASSQDNPGGRFFEQYF.